This T cell receptor (beta chain) was captured by sequencing in a study of shared clonotypes between healthy human individuals. For the study at large: Per-donor plates numbered three CD4 naive, three CD4 memory, two CD8 naive and one CD8 memory. Study observations and caveats: The four-donor shared clonotypes exceeded non-shared clonotypes in generation probability, with non-shared ones scoring lower.

Per the original methods: Without quality scores, immunoSEQ junctional reads could not be filtered like full-length reads. Libraries were prepared by immunoSEQ multiplex PCR; TCRdb keeps only in-frame clonotypes and omits some of them. The V and J calls and clone size are taken from that table; D and trimming were inferred from the DNA. The sample lists roughly 2.1 million clones, approximately 94% occurring once. As to this clone: Its antigen is undetermined.

CD8 cells regarded as naive lacked CD45RO, were positively chosen for CCR7, and omitted terminally differentiated effector memory CD45RA+ cells. Germline values: CDR1 SGDLS, CDR2 YYNGEE. Trimming shortened V by 0 bases and J by 9 bases, and 16 bases separated the two germline ends. The CDR3 covers 15 residues. Material: naive CD8+ T cells from PBMCs. The chain couples TRBV9 to TRBJ2-1; D unclear. The receptor was derived from a man between 18 and 29 years old in good health. Some clones in this sample may be carry-over from other donors' samples. CDR3 sequence reads: CASSVGGFTPSEQFF. CDR3 in DNA: TGTGCCAGCAGCGTAGGTGGATTTACACCGAGTGAGCAGTTCTTC. Filled out from reference TRBV9 and TRBJ2-1, the complete variable domain reads DSGVTQTPKHLITATGQRVTLRCSPRSGDLSVYWYQQSLDQGLQFLIQYYNGEERAKGNILERFSAQQFPDLHSELNLSSLELGDSALYFCASSVGGFTPSEQFFGPGTRLTVL.